The present T cell receptor beta chain was sequenced within a study of regulatory T cells in long-lasting Graves disease. At the level of the study: The criterion for persistent Graves' disease was over 5 years of antithyroid drugs with positive TSH receptor antibodies.

Assembly of TCR beta libraries relied on iRepertoire HTBI primers together with Arm-PCR of CDR3 regions. From the multiplex PCR reads, TCRdb called clonotypes with MiXCR, one entry per CDR3 protein. Among 700,000 or so distinct CDR3 sequences listed, about 30% were seen once. This clonotype has just a few counts. V lost 4 bases and J 4 bases, leaving 20 bases between the germline ends. CDR3 length equals 16 residues. Germline CDR1 reads SGHRS; CDR2 reads YFSETQ. The time point here: persistent/refractory GD, antithyroid drugs over 5 years with positive TRAb. The TCR library was made from RNA extracted from PBMCs.

The sequencing used peripheral blood mononuclear cells (PBMCs), collected when the disease was refractory, from a patient treated with antithyroid drugs. The receptor comes from a female donor with Graves disease. The rearrangement uses TRBV5-1 and TRBJ1-2; D remains unclear. The CDR3 region has the DNA TGCGCCAGCAGCCCGCAGGTTGGCAATTCCATCTATGGCTACACCTTC. It encodes CASSPQVGNSIYGYTF. Looking up the rest from reference TRBV5-1 and TRBJ1-2 gives the full variable domain: KAGVTQTPRYLIKTRGQQVTLSCSPISGHRSVSWYQQTPGQGLQFLFEYFSETQRNKGNFPGRFSGRQFSNSRSEMNVSTLELGDSALYLCASSPQVGNSIYGYTFGSGTRLTVV.